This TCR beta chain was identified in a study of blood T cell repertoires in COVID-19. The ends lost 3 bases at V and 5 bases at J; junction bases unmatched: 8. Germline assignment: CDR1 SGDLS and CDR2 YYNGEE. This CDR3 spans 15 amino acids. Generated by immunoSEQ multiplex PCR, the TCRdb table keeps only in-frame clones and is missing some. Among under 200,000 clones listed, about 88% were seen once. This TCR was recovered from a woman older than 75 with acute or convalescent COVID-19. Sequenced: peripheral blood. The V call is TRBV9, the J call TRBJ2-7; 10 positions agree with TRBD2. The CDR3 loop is CASSEGLAVVDEQYF. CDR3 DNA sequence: TGTGCCAGCAGCGAAGGACTAGCGGTCGTCGACGAGCAGTACTTC.